The present TCR beta chain was sequenced within a study of cytomegalovirus exposure and HLA in healthy donors. Turning to the study itself: Genotyping of some 400 donors showed that 80% to 90% belonged to the Caucasian-associated ancestry cluster. Study conclusions and caveats: One variant, a missense change in DCLRE1C, was linked in a later analysis to TCR beta V- and J-gene trimming.

The germline V gene encodes CDR1 MDHEN and CDR2 SYDVKM. This CDR3 has 12 amino acids. The J segment lost 6 bases and the V segment lost 8 bases, leaving 4 bases of the junction unmatched. It was with 60 Vbeta and 13 Jbeta primers that the PCR ran. Profiling relied on immunoSEQ multiplex PCR, and the TCRdb table lists in-frame clones only, not all of them. The data hold approximately 45,000 clones, with around 70% observed a single time. About this clone itself: Its antigen is not identified.

The receptor's source is a woman under 40 in good health and CMV-seronegative. The chain has TRBV28 and TRBJ2-4; TRBD1 aligns across 7 bases. What was sequenced was PBMCs. The CDR3 loop reads CASWDSRNIQYF. In DNA form, the CDR3 reads TGTGCCAGCTGGGACAGCCGAAACATTCAGTACTTC.